This is a list of T cell receptor beta chains from one sample in a study of T cell responses to AZD1222 COVID-19 vaccine. Assay used: immunoSEQ multiplex PCR; TCRdb lists only in-frame clones, some missing. The sample shows over 70,000 clones, around nine tenths of them seen only once. The input for sequencing was peripheral blood, taken on day 0 of MenACWY control vaccination. The receptors shown here come from an adult in good health. Each CDR3 is given with its conserved first and last residue. Each record gives: clone size, D gene, V gene, CDR3 length, J gene, CDR3 protein, CDR3 DNA. The D gene is left open where the match is weak. Size values are once, few and many counts, or a class for expanded clones, and some rows have none.

>NA|TRBD1|TRBV4-2|14|TRBJ1-4
CASSPGQINEKLFF
TGTGCCAGCAGCCCGGGACAGATAAATGAAAAACTGTTTTTT
>once|NA|TRBV5-4|15|TRBJ1-1
CASSLGGKRDTEAFF
TGTGCCAGCAGCTTGGGGGGCAAGAGGGACACTGAAGCTTTCTTT
>few|TRBD1|TRBV12-5|15|TRBJ2-1
CASAEQGGSYNEQFF
TGTGCTAGTGCTGAACAGGGGGGTTCCTACAATGAGCAGTTCTTC
>NA|NA|TRBV30|16|TRBJ1-6
CAWNKGESSYNSPLHF
TGTGCCTGGAACAAGGGGGAGAGCTCCTATAATTCACCCCTCCACTTT
>NA|NA|TRBV19|14|TRBJ1-6
CASSPGHNNSPLHF
TGTGCCAGTAGCCCGGGACATAACAATTCACCCCTCCACTTT
>few|NA|TRBV14|15|TRBJ2-3
CASSQVQGHPDTQYF
TGTGCCAGCAGCCAAGTGCAGGGCCACCCAGATACGCAGTATTTT
>once|NA|TRBV29-1|13|TRBJ2-3
CSVAWGGLDTQYF
TGCAGCGTTGCGTGGGGGGGGCTTGATACGCAGTATTTT
>NA|NA|TRBV19|16|TRBJ1-5
CASSISGGGGNQPQHF
TGTGCCAGTAGTATTTCTGGGGGAGGTGGGAATCAGCCCCAGCATTTT
>NA|TRBD1|TRBV30|17|TRBJ1-3
CAWAGTAGGVAGNTIYF
TGTGCCTGGGCCGGGACAGCTGGAGGGGTCGCGGGAAACACCATATATTTT
>NA|NA|TRBV5-1|14|TRBJ2-3
CASSQQGIPDTQYF
TGCGCCAGCAGCCAACAGGGAATTCCAGATACGCAGTATTTT
>NA|NA|TRBV18|13|TRBJ2-7
CASSPGRAYEQYF
TGTGCCAGCTCACCAGGCAGGGCCTACGAGCAGTACTTC
>once|NA|TRBV5-5|17|TRBJ2-1
CASSSTSWINSYNEQFF
TGTGCCAGCAGCTCTACCTCCTGGATAAATTCCTACAATGAGCAGTTCTTC
>NA|NA|TRBV27|15|TRBJ1-6
CASSLSSALNSPLHF
TGTGCCAGCAGCCTCAGTTCGGCCCTAAATTCACCCCTCCACTTT
>NA|NA|TRBV19|17|TRBJ1-5
CASSIEDILYSNQPQHF
TGTGCCAGTAGTATAGAAGACATACTGTATAGCAATCAGCCCCAGCATTTT
>NA|TRBD1|TRBV2|13|TRBJ1-5
CASRGRGRQPQHF
TGTGCCAGCAGGGGCAGGGGGCGTCAGCCCCAGCATTTT
>NA|TRBD2|TRBV19|18|TRBJ2-2
CASSRTRAGGPTTGELFF
TGTGCCAGTAGTAGGACCAGAGCGGGGGGGCCCACCACCGGGGAGCTGTTTTTT
>NA|NA|TRBV10-2|14|TRBJ2-7
CASSPPGASNQQYF
TGCGCCAGCAGTCCCCCGGGGGCCTCGAACCAGCAGTACTTC
>NA|NA|TRBV7-9|14|TRBJ2-2
CASSRDSYTGELFF
TGTGCCAGCAGCCGAGACAGCTACACCGGGGAGCTGTTTTTT
>NA|NA|TRBV2|15|TRBJ1-1
CASSERYQGNTEAFF
TGTGCCAGCAGTGAGCGGTATCAGGGAAACACTGAAGCTTTCTTT
>NA|TRBD2|TRBV5-6|16|TRBJ2-7
CASSLVRRGSIYEQYF
TGTGCCAGCAGCTTGGTACGGCGGGGGAGCATCTACGAGCAGTACTTC
>once|NA|TRBV6-5|15|TRBJ1-3
CASSYRNGGTDTIYF
TGTGCCAGCAGTTACCGAAATGGGGGTACTGACACCATATATTTT
>NA|TRBD1|TRBV28|18|TRBJ1-2
CASSQPRGTGGPNYGYTF
TGTGCCAGCAGTCAACCCCGGGGGACAGGGGGACCCAACTATGGCTACACCTTC
>NA|NA|TRBV6-6|14|TRBJ2-3
CATTRASSTDTQYF
TGTGCCACCACGAGGGCTTCGAGCACAGATACGCAGTATTTT
>NA|TRBD1|TRBV25-1|18|TRBJ2-7
CASSGSNAEDRLTYEQYF
TGTGCCAGCAGTGGCTCCAACGCAGAGGACAGGCTTACCTACGAGCAGTACTTC
>NA|TRBD1|TRBV6-5|15|TRBJ1-1
CASGERQGTNTEAFF
TGTGCCAGCGGAGAAAGACAGGGGACGAACACTGAAGCTTTCTTT
>NA|TRBD1|TRBV5-4|15|TRBJ2-3
CASTTVDRAEDTQYF
TGTGCCAGCACAACGGTAGACAGGGCCGAAGATACGCAGTATTTT
>NA|NA|TRBV10-2|13|TRBJ1-1
CASSASMNTEAFF
TGCGCCAGCAGTGCCAGTATGAACACTGAAGCTTTCTTT
>NA|NA|TRBV6-1|15|TRBJ2-7
CASSDDPTGNYEQYF
TGTGCCAGCAGTGACGACCCGACAGGAAACTACGAGCAGTACTTC
>NA|TRBD1|TRBV6-5|16|TRBJ1-6
CASNYDGGTGNSPLHF
TGTGCCAGCAATTACGACGGGGGGACAGGGAATTCACCCCTCCACTTT
>NA|TRBD1|TRBV18|15|TRBJ1-3
CASSPPGGWGNTIYF
TGTGCCAGCTCACCACCAGGGGGCTGGGGAAACACCATATATTTT
>NA|NA|TRBV7-3|14|TRBJ2-5
CASSLTGTGETQYF
TGTGCCAGCAGCTTAACAGGGACGGGAGAGACCCAGTACTTC
>once|NA|TRBV4-2|13|TRBJ2-5
CASSQEPRETQYF
TGTGCCAGCAGCCAAGAGCCCCGGGAGACCCAGTACTTC
>NA|NA|TRBV12-3/TRBV12-4|12|TRBJ1-1
CASNLMNTEAFF
TGTGCCAGTAATTTGATGAACACTGAAGCTTTCTTT
>NA|NA|TRBV19|14|TRBJ2-7
CASRFRTGNYEQYF
TGTGCCAGTAGGTTCCGTACAGGGAACTACGAGCAGTACTTC
>NA|TRBD2|TRBV6-6|16|TRBJ2-7
CASSRGLAGGSYEQYF
TGTGCCAGCAGTCGTGGACTAGCGGGGGGCTCCTACGAGCAGTACTTC
>NA|NA|TRBV19|14|TRBJ1-4
CASSVGPTNEKLFF
TGTGCCAGTAGTGTGGGACCAACTAATGAAAAACTGTTTTTT
>NA|TRBD1|TRBV4-2|14|TRBJ1-5
CASSTGDNDQPQHF
TGTGCCAGCAGTACAGGGGATAACGATCAGCCCCAGCATTTT
>NA|TRBD1|TRBV2|14|TRBJ2-7
CASSLQGVAYEQYF
TGTGCCAGCAGCTTACAGGGGGTGGCCTACGAGCAGTACTTC
>NA|NA|TRBV19|16|TRBJ1-6
CASSISGSSYNSPLHF
TGTGCCAGTAGTATAAGTGGGAGCTCCTATAATTCACCCCTCCACTTT
>NA|NA|TRBV20-1|12|TRBJ1-1
CSVSYLNTEAFF
TGCAGTGTTAGTTATCTGAACACTGAAGCTTTCTTT
>NA|NA|TRBV7-3|15|TRBJ1-6
CASSERGSDNSPLHF
TGTGCCAGCAGCGAAAGGGGTTCTGATAATTCACCCCTCCACTTT
>NA|NA|TRBV14|14|TRBJ2-3
CASSHPGGPDTQYF
TGTGCCAGCAGCCATCCGGGGGGCCCAGATACGCAGTATTTT
>NA|NA|TRBV5-4|14|TRBJ1-6
CASSLNSWNSPLHF
TGTGCCAGCAGCCTCAATAGTTGGAATTCACCCCTCCACTTT
>NA|NA|TRBV5-1|14|TRBJ2-7
CASSFAQGNHEQYF
TGCGCCAGCAGCTTCGCCCAGGGAAACCACGAGCAGTACTTC
>NA|NA|TRBV4-1|14|TRBJ1-1
CASSQVSPNTEAFF
TGCGCCAGCAGCCAAGTTTCCCCGAACACTGAAGCTTTCTTT
>once|NA|TRBV7-8|14|TRBJ2-7
CASSVGTGSYEQYF
TGTGCCAGCAGCGTCGGGACGGGGTCCTACGAGCAGTACTTC
>few|TRBD2|TRBV6-4|15|TRBJ2-1
CASSDSTSGADEQFF
TGTGCCAGCAGTGACTCGACTAGCGGGGCGGATGAGCAGTTCTTC
>NA|NA|TRBV23-1|16|TRBJ1-1
CASSHRPNGRNTEAFF
TGCGCCAGCAGCCACCGGCCCAACGGGAGGAACACTGAAGCTTTCTTT
>NA|NA|TRBV5-1|18|TRBJ2-6
CASSFDRGGGSGANVLTF
TGCGCCAGCAGCTTCGACAGGGGAGGGGGCTCTGGGGCCAACGTCCTGACTTTC
>NA|TRBD1|TRBV20-1|15|TRBJ1-1
CSASKGTGVYTEAFF
TGCAGTGCTAGTAAAGGGACAGGGGTGTACACTGAAGCTTTCTTT
>NA|NA|TRBV5-6|11|TRBJ1-2
CASGQLYGYTF
TGTGCCAGCGGCCAACTGTATGGCTACACCTTC